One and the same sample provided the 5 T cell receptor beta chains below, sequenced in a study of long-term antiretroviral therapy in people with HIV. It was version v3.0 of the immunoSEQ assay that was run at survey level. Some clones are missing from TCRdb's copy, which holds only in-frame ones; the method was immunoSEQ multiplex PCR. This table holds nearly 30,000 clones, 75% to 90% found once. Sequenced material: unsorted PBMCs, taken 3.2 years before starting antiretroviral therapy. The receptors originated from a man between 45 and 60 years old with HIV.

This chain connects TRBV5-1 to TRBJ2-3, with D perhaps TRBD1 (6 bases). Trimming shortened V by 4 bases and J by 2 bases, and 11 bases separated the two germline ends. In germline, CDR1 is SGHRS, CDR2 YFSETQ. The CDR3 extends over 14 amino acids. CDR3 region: CASSRRQDTDTQYF. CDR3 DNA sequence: TGCGCCAGCAGCAGACGACAGGACACAGATACGCAGTATTTT. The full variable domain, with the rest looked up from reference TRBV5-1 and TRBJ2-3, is KAGVTQTPRYLIKTRGQQVTLSCSPISGHRSVSWYQQTPGQGLQFLFEYFSETQRNKGNFPGRFSGRQFSNSRSEMNVSTLELGDSALYLCASSRRQDTDTQYFGPGTRLTVL.

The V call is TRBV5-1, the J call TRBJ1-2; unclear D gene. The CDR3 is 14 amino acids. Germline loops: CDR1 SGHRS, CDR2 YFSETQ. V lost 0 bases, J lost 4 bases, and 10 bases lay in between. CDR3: CASSLDGIIYGYTF. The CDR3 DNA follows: TGCGCCAGCAGCTTGGACGGAATCATCTATGGCTACACCTTC. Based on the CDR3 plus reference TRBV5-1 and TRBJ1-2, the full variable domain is KAGVTQTPRYLIKTRGQQVTLSCSPISGHRSVSWYQQTPGQGLQFLFEYFSETQRNKGNFPGRFSGRQFSNSRSEMNVSTLELGDSALYLCASSLDGIIYGYTFGSGTRLTVV.

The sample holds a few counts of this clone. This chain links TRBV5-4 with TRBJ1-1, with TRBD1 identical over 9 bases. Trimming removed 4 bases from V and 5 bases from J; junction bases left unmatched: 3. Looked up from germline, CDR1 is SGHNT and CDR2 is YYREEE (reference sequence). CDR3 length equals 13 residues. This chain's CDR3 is CASSMDRGTEAFF. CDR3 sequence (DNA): TGTGCCAGCAGCATGGACAGGGGTACTGAAGCTTTCTTT.

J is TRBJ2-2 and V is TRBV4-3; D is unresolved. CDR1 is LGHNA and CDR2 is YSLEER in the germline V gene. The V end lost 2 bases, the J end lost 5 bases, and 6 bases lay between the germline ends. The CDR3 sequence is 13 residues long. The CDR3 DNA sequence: TGCGCCAGCAGCCAATTTCGGACCGGGGAGCTGTTTTTT. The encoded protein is CASSQFRTGELFF.

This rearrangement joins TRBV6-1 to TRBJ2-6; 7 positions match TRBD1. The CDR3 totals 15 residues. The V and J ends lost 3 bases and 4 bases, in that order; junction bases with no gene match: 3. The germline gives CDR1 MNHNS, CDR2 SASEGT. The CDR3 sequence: CASSDRGKGANVLTF. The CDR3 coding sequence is TGTGCCAGCAGTGACAGGGGGAAGGGGGCCAACGTCCTGACTTTC.